This entry features one TCR beta chain sequence. Per germline, CDR1 LGHNA and CDR2 YNFKEQ. With 2 bases clipped from V and 0 bases from J, the junction kept 18 bases outside the gene matches. The CDR3 loop spans 21 amino acids. Some clones are missing from TCRdb's copy, which holds only in-frame ones; the method was immunoSEQ multiplex PCR. The data contain 150,000 to 200,000 clones, roughly nine tenths of them seen just once; the ten biggest clones take up 1.9%. The data stem from a study of blood T cell repertoires in COVID-19. About the research overall: Samples representing acute and convalescent COVID-19 were sourced from the United States, Italy and Spain. T cells, B-cell-depleted T cells, or PBMCs supplied cDNA or gDNA.

Sequences were obtained from peripheral blood. V usage is TRBV4-2 and J usage is TRBJ1-1, with 10 bases aligning to TRBD1. This clonotype was obtained from a young man who had recovered from COVID-19. CDR3 sequence: CASSQKEFGPGQGPMNTEAFF. The CDR3 region has the DNA TGTGCCAGCAGCCAAAAGGAGTTCGGGCCGGGACAGGGGCCTATGAACACTGAAGCTTTCTTT.